This T cell receptor beta chain was obtained from a study of T cell responses to AZD1222 COVID-19 vaccine. Trimming took 4 bases from V and 9 from J; bases not matched to a gene: 6. Germline V lookup: CDR1 SGHRS, CDR2 YFSETQ. The CDR3 runs to 14 residues. The protocol was immunoSEQ multiplex PCR, while the TCRdb copy is restricted to in-frame clones and leaves out a portion. The repertoire holds about 110,000 clones, with around 87% as singletons. This rearrangement joins TRBV5-1 to TRBJ2-1; 11 bases fit TRBD2. The sequenced sample was peripheral blood, obtained 28 days after the second AZD1222 dose. The sequence derives from an adult who received the AZD1222 COVID-19 vaccine. CDR3: CASSIAGGPGEQFF. The CDR3 region has the DNA TGCGCCAGCAGCATAGCGGGAGGGCCGGGTGAGCAGTTCTTC.